The clone carrying this TCR beta chain was recorded once. Its specificity is not known. Here immunoSEQ multiplex PCR was the method, and the copy in TCRdb shows in-frame clones only, minus some. The repertoire consists of 85,000 to 95,000 clones, with 95% to 98% occurring once and the leading ten covering 0.78%. The sample comes from a study of cytomegalovirus exposure and HLA in healthy donors. The wider study: The roughly 120 validation repertoires matched the roughly 630 first-cohort repertoires in platform, a later analysis reported. Study-wide results and limits: Among the CMV-associated chains, a few were confirmed in vitro as specific for CMV antigens. A list of approximately 160 TCR beta chains associated with cytomegalovirus was given.

The CDR3 has 18 residues. After removal of 5 bases from V and 2 bases from J, the junction contained 15 bases not matched to a gene. Looked up from germline, CDR1 is LNHDA and CDR2 is SQIVND (reference sequence). The V and J genes are TRBV19 and TRBJ2-7; 10 positions agree with TRBD2. The origin of this receptor is a man aged 18 to 29 in good health and CMV-seronegative. What was sequenced was PBMCs. The CDR3 is CASSARGAASGSTYEQYF. CDR3 nucleotide sequence: TGTGCCAGTAGTGCCCGCGGAGCGGCTAGCGGGAGTACCTACGAGCAGTACTTC.